Listed here are 5 T cell receptor beta chains from one sample, sequenced in a study of T cell changes during pregnancy in multiple sclerosis. Data came from immunoSEQ multiplex PCR; TCRdb stores just in-frame clones and leaves some out. The repertoire consists of some 60,000 clones, with 91% occurring once and the leading ten covering about 0.9%. The source was peripheral blood, collected before pregnancy. These receptors all come from a female donor with multiple sclerosis, enrolled in a pregnancy study.

The chain is built from TRBV9 and TRBJ1-6; the D gene is possibly TRBD1 (6 bases). V lost 4 bases and J lost 1, with 15 bases in between. The CDR3 is made up of 17 amino acids. Germline CDR1 and CDR2: SGDLS and YYNGEE. The CDR3 DNA follows: TGTGCCAGCAGCAACTCACAGGGAATGTCCTATAATTCACCCCTCCACTTT. It specifies CASSNSQGMSYNSPLHF.

This clone is a singleton in its sample. CDR3 DNA sequence: TGTGCCAGCAGCGTAGTAACAGACCGTAACTATGGCTACACCTTC. Translating gives CASSVVTDRNYGYTF. This rearrangement joins TRBV9 to TRBJ1-2; D is ambiguous. Looked up from germline, CDR1 is SGDLS and CDR2 is YYNGEE. V shed 0 bases and J shed 1 base, with 10 bases lying between them. The CDR3 is made up of 15 amino acids.

V usage is TRBV9 and J usage is TRBJ1-4; 8 bases match TRBD1. CDR3 length equals 15 residues. Trimming at V came to 4 bases and at J to 7 bases, leaving 9 bases not matched to a gene. Germline values: CDR1 SGDLS, CDR2 YYNGEE. The CDR3 is CASSPSSRGREKLFF. The DNA for the CDR3 is TGTGCCAGCAGCCCCTCATCCAGGGGGCGTGAAAAACTGTTTTTT.

This chain joins TRBV6-6 and TRBJ2-7; TRBD2 agrees at 8 bases. The CDR3 is 16 residues long. The germline V gene has CDR1 MNHNY and CDR2 SVGAGI (reference sequence). V dropped 5 bases and J dropped 4; count of bases not matched to a gene: 13. In DNA form, the CDR3 reads TGTGCCAGCAGTGCCTCGGTGCGGGGGGCCATTTACGAGCAGTACTTC. As protein: CASSASVRGAIYEQYF.

This chain joins TRBV12-5 and TRBJ2-1; D is unresolved. Germline CDR1 and CDR2: LGHNT and FRNRAP. V was shortened by 4 bases and J by 3 bases, with 4 bases between the two germline ends. There are 12 residues in the CDR3. CDR3 sequence reads: CASGSLYNEQFF. DNA for the CDR3: TGTGCTAGTGGTTCTCTCTACAATGAGCAGTTCTTC.